This T cell receptor beta chain was observed in a study of cytomegalovirus exposure and HLA in healthy donors. The PCR was carried out with 60 Vbeta primers and 13 Jbeta primers. Libraries were prepared by immunoSEQ multiplex PCR; TCRdb keeps only in-frame clonotypes and omits some of them. The sample holds 150,000 or so clones, approximately 69% seen once. The CDR3 loop spans 14 amino acids. V lost 4 bases to trimming and J lost 2 bases, with 12 bases between them. Germline loops: CDR1 SGHRS, CDR2 YFSETQ. The clonotype comes from a man between 25 and 39 years old in good health and CMV-seronegative. The rearrangement joins TRBV5-1 to TRBJ2-5; D remains ambiguous. The sequenced sample was PBMCs. In DNA, the CDR3 is TGCGCCAGCAGCCCCCTAGGTCAGCAAGAGACCCAGTACTTC. It yields the protein CASSPLGQQETQYF.